This TCR beta chain was captured by sequencing in a study of blood T cell repertoires in COVID-19. CDR3 length equals 15 residues. The ends were cut back, 6 bases at V and 2 bases at J, with 14 bases in the middle. Per the germline V gene, CDR1 is WNHNN and CDR2 is SYGVQD (reference sequence). Data came from immunoSEQ multiplex PCR; TCRdb stores just in-frame clones and leaves some out. The sample holds under 150,000 clones, around 85% seen once. The chain is built from TRBV10-1 and TRBJ1-5; D might be TRBD1 (5 bases). Sample: peripheral blood. The sequence came from a woman aged 60-75 years with COVID-19, enrolled during active disease. The CDR3 reads CASRVTVWGNQPQHF. CDR3 DNA sequence: TGCGCCAGCAGGGTGACAGTCTGGGGCAATCAGCCCCAGCATTTT.